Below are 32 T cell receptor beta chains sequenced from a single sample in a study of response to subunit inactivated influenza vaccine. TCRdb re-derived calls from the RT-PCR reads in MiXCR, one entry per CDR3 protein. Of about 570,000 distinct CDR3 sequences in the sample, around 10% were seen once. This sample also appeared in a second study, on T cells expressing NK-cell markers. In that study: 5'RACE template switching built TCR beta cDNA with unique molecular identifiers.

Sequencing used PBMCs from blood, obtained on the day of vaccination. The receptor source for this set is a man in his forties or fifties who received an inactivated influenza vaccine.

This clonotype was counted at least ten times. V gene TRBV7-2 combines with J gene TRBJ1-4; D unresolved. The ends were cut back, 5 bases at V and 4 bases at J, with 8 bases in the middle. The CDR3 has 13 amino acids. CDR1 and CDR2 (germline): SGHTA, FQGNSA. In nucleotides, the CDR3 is TGTGCCAGCAGCCGGCAGTTTAATGAAAAACTGTTTTTT. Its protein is CASSRQFNEKLFF.

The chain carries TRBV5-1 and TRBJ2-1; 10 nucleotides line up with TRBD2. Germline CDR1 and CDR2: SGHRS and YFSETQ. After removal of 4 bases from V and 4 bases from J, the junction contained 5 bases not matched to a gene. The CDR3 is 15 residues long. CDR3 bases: TGCGCCAGCAGCGTCGGGACTAGCGATTACAATGAGCAGTTCTTC. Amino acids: CASSVGTSDYNEQFF.

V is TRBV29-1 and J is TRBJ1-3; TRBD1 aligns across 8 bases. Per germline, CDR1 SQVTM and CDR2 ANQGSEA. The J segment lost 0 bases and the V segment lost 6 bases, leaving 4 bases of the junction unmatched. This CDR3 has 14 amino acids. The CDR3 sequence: CSVGTGDSGNTIYF. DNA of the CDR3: TGCAGCGTCGGGACAGGCGACTCTGGAAACACCATATATTTT.

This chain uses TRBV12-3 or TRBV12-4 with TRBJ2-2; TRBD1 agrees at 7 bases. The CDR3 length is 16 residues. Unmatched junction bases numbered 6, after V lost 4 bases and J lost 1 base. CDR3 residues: CASSSHRGENTGELFF. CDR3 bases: TGTGCCAGCAGTTCCCACAGGGGTGAGAACACCGGGGAGCTGTTTTTT.

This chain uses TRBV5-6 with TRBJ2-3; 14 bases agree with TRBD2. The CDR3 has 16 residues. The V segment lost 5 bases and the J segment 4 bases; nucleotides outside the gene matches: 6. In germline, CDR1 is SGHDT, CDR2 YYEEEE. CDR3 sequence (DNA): TGTGCCAGCAGTCCGCCGGGACTAGCGGGAGCAGATACGCAGTATTTT. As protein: CASSPPGLAGADTQYF.

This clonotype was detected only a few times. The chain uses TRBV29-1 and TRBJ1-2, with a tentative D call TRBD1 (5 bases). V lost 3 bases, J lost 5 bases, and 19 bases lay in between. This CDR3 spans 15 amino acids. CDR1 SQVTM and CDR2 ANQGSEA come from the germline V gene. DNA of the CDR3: TGCAGCGTTGATCCCTTCCGAGGGGAAGGTTATGGCTACACCTTC. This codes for CSVDPFRGEGYGYTF.

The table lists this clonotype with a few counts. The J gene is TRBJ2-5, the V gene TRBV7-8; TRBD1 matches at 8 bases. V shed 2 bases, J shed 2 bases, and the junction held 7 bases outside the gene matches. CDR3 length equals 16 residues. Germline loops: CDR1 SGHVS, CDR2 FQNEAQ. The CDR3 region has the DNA TGTGCCAGCAGCTTATCAGGGGGCACAACGCAAGAGACCCAGTACTTC. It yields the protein CASSLSGGTTQETQYF.

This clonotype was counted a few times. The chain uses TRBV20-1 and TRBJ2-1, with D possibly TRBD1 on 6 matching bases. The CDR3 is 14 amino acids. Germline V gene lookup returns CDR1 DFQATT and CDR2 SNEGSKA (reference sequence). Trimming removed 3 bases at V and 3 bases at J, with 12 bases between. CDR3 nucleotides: TGCAGTGCTAGTTCTACAGGGAACTACAATGAGCAGTTCTTC. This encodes CSASSTGNYNEQFF.

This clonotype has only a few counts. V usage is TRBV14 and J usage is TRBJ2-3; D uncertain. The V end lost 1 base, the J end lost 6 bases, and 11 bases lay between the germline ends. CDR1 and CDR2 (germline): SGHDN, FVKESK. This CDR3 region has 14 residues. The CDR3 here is CASSQGAAVDTQYF. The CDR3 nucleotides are TGTGCCAGCAGCCAAGGAGCCGCGGTGGATACGCAGTATTTT. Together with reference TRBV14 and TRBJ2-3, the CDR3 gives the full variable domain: EAGVTQFPSHSVIEKGQTVTLRCDPISGHDNLYWYRRVMGKEIKFLLHFVKESKQDESGMPNNRFLAERTGGTYSTLKVQPAELEDSGVYFCASSQGAAVDTQYFGPGTRLTVL.

The chain's CDR3 is CATSSERAYEQYF. In DNA form, the CDR3 reads TGTGCCACCAGCTCCGAGCGAGCCTACGAGCAGTACTTC. The genes are TRBV15 and TRBJ2-7; D remains ambiguous. V shed 5 bases and J shed 2 bases, with 10 bases lying between them. Germline CDR1 is LNHNV and CDR2 is YYDKDF (reference sequence). CDR3 length: 13 amino acids.

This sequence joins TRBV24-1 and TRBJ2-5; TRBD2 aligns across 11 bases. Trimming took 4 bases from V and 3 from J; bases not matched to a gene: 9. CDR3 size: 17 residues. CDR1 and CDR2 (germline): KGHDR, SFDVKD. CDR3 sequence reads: CATSDSGLGLAEETQYF. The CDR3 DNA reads TGTGCCACCAGTGACAGTGGACTGGGACTAGCGGAAGAGACCCAGTACTTC.

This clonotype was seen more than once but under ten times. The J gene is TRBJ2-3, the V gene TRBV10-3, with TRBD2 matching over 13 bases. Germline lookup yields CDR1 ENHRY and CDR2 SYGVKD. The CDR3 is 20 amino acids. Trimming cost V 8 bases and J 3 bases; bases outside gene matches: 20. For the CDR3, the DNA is TGTGCCATCGCCGGGGGACCGGGACTAGCGGGAAAAGGCGGAACAGATACGCAGTATTTT. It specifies CAIAGGPGLAGKGGTDTQYF.

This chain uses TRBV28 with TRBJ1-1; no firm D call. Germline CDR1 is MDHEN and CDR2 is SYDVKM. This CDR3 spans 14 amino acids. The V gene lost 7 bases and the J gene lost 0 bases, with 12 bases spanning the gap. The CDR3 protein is CASMDFLMNTEAFF. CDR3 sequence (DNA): TGTGCCAGCATGGACTTCTTAATGAACACTGAAGCTTTCTTT.

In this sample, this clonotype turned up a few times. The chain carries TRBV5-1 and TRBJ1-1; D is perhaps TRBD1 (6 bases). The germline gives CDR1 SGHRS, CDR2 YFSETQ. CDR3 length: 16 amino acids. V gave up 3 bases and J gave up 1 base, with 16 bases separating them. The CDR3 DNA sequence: TGCGCCAGCAGCTCCGAAACGGGGGCGGGGAACACTGAAGCTTTCTTT. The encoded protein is CASSSETGAGNTEAFF.

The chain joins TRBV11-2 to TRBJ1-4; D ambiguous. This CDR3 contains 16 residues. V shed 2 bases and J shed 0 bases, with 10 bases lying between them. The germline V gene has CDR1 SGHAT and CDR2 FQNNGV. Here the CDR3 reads CASSLYDKATNEKLFF. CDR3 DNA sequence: TGTGCCAGCAGCTTATATGATAAAGCAACTAATGAAAAACTGTTTTTT.

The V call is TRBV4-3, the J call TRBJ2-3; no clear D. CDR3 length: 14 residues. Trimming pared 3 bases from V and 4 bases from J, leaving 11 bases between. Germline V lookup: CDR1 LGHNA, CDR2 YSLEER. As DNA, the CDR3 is TGCGCCAGCAGCCATGGGGTTGTGGCAGATACGCAGTATTTT. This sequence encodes CASSHGVVADTQYF.

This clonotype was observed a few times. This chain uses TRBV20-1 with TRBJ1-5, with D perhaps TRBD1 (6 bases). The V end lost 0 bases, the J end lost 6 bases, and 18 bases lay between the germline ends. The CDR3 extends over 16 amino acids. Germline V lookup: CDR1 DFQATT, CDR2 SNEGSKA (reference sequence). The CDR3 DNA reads TGCAGTGCTAGAGACTCCGGGAAGGGGGGCTCTCAGCCCCAGCATTTT. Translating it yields CSARDSGKGGSQPQHF.

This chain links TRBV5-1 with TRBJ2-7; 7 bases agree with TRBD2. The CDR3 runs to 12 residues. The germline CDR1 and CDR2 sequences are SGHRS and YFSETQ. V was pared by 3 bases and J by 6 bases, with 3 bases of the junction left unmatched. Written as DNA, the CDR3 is TGCGCCAGCAGCTGGCAGCGGGGCGAGCAGTACTTC. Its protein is CASSWQRGEQYF.

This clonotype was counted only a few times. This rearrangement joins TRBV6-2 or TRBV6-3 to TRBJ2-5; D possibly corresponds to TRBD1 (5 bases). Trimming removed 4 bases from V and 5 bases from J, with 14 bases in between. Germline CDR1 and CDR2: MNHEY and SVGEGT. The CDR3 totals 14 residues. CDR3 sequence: CASSFPGSAETQYF. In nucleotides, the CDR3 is TGTGCCAGCAGTTTTCCAGGGTCAGCGGAGACCCAGTACTTC.

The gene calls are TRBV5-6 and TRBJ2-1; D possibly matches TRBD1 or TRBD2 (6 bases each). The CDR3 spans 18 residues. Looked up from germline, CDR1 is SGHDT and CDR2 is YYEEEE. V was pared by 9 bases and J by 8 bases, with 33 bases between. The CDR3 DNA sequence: TGTGCCACCTCCGGGAACAGGGTCGGGAGTGGGTTCGTCTATGAGCAGTTCTTC. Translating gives CATSGNRVGSGFVYEQFF.

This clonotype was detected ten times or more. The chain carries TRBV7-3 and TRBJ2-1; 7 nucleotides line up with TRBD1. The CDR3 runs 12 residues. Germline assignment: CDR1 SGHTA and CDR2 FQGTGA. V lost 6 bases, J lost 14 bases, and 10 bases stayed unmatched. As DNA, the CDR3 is TGTGCCAGCAGGAACCCCGGGGACAGCGAGTTCTTC. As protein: CASRNPGDSEFF.

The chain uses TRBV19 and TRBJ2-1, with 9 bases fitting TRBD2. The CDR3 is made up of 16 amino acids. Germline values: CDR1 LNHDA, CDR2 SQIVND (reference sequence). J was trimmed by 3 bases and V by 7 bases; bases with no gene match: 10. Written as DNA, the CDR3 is TGTGCCAGTAAAGGTTTAGCGGGAGCTAGCTACAATGAGCAGTTCTTC. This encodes CASKGLAGASYNEQFF. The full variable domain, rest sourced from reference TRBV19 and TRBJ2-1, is DGGITQSPKYLFRKEGQNVTLSCEQNLNHDAMYWYRQDPGQGLRLIYYSQIVNDFQKGDIAEGYSVSREKKESFPLTVTSAQKNPTAFYLCASKGLAGASYNEQFFGPGTRLTVL.

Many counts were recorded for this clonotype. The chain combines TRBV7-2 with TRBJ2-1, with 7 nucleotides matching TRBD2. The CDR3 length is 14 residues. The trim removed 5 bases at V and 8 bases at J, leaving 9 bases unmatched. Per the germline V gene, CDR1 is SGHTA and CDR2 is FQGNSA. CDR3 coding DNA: TGTGCCAGCAGCCCCAGGACTAGAGGCGATGAGCAGTTCTTC. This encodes CASSPRTRGDEQFF. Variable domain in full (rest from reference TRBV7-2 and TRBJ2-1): GAGVSQSPSNKVTEKGKDVELRCDPISGHTALYWYRQSLGQGLEFLIYFQGNSAPDKSGLPSDRFSAERTGGSVSTLTIQRTQQEDSAVYLCASSPRTRGDEQFFGPGTRLTVL.

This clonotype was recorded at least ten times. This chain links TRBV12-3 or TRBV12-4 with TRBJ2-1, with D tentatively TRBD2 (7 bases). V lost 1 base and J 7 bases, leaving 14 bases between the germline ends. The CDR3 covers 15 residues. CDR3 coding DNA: TGTGCCAGCAGTTTAGTCGGGGGGCGGTGGAATGAGCAGTTCTTC. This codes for CASSLVGGRWNEQFF.

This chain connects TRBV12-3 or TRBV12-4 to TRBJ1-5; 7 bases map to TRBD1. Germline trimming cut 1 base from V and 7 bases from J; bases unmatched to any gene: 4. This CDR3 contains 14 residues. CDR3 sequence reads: CASSLETGPQPQHF. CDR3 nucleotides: TGTGCCAGCAGTTTAGAGACAGGGCCCCAGCCCCAGCATTTT.

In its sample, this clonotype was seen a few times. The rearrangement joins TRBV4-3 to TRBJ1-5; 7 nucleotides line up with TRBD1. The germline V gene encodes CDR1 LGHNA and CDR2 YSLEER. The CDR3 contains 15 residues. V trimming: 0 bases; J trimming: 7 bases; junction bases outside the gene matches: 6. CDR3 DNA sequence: TGCGCCAGCAGCCAAGAGACAGGGCCGGGACAGCCCCAGCATTTT. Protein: CASSQETGPGQPQHF.

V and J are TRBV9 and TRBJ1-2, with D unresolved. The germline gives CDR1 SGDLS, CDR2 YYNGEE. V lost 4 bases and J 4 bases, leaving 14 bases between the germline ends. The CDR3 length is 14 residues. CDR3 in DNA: TGTGCCAGCAGCCCAGGCCCAGAGACCTATGGCTACACCTTC. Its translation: CASSPGPETYGYTF. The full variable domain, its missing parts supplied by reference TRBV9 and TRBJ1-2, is DSGVTQTPKHLITATGQRVTLRCSPRSGDLSVYWYQQSLDQGLQFLIQYYNGEERAKGNILERFSAQQFPDLHSELNLSSLELGDSALYFCASSPGPETYGYTFGSGTRLTVV.

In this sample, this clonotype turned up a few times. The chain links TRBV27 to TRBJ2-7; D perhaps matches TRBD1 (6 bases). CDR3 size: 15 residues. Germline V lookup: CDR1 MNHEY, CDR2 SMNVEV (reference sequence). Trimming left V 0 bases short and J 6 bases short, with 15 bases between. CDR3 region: CASSLSVQGRSEQYF. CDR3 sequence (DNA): TGTGCCAGCAGTTTATCGGTACAGGGAAGGAGCGAGCAGTACTTC.

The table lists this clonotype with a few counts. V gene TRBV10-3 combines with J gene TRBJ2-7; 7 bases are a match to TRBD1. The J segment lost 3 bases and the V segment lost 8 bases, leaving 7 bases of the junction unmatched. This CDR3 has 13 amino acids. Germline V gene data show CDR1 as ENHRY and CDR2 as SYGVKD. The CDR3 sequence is CAIGLGQIYEQYF. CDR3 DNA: TGTGCCATCGGCCTGGGACAGATCTACGAGCAGTACTTC.

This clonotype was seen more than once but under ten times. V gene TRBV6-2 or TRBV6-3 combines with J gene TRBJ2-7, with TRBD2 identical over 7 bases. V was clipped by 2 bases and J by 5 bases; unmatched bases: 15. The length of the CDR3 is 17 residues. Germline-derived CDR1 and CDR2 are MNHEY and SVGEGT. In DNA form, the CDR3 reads TGTGCCAGCAGTTACCCCCCACTAGGCGGGAGAATCCACGAGCAGTACTTC. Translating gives CASSYPPLGGRIHEQYF.

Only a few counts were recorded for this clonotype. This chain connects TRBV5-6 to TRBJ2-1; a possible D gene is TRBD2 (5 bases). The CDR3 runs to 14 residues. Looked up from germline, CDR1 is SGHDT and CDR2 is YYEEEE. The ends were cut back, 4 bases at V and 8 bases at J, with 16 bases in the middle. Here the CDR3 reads CASSPRVYMDEQFF. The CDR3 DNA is TGTGCCAGCAGCCCGCGGGTCTATATGGATGAGCAGTTCTTC.

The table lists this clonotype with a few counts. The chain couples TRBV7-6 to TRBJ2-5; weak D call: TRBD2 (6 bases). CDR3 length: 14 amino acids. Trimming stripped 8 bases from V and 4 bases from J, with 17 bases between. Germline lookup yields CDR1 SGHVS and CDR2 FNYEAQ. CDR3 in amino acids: CASGPGTARETQYF. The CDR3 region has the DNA TGTGCCAGCGGACCCGGGACTGCGCGAGAGACCCAGTACTTC.